The rows below give T cell receptor beta chains drawn from one sample of a study of cytomegalovirus exposure and HLA in healthy donors. Generated by immunoSEQ multiplex PCR, the TCRdb table keeps only in-frame clones and is missing some. The repertoire holds 100,000 to 150,000 clones, with about 85% as singletons. The sample comprised PBMCs. These receptors all stem from a man between 18 and 35 years old in good health and CMV-seropositive. CDR3s include the opening cysteine and the closing phenylalanine or tryptophan. A D gene is named only where the DNA matches it firmly. Clone size is given for some rows only: seen once, a few or many times, or a class if the clone is expanded.

D gene: .; J gene: TRBJ2-3; clone size: once; V gene: TRBV11-2; CDR3 DNA: TGTGCCAGCAGCTCAATCCCCGGGAGTGATACGCAGTATTTT; CDR3 protein: CASSSIPGSDTQYF
D gene: .; J gene: TRBJ1-1; clone size: .; V gene: TRBV27; CDR3 DNA: TGTGCCAGCAGTTTATTCGGACTGTTGAACACTGAAGCTTTCTTT; CDR3 protein: CASSLFGLLNTEAFF
D gene: .; J gene: TRBJ1-4; clone size: .; V gene: TRBV19; CDR3 DNA: TGTGCCAGTGGCGGGGGGGGTTTACTCGAAAAACTGTTTTTT; CDR3 protein: CASGGGGLLEKLFF
D gene: .; J gene: TRBJ1-1; clone size: .; V gene: TRBV19; CDR3 DNA: TGTGCCAGTAGTATAGTACAGAACACTGAAGCTTTCTTT; CDR3 protein: CASSIVQNTEAFF
D gene: TRBD1; J gene: TRBJ2-1; clone size: .; V gene: TRBV10-3; CDR3 DNA: TGTGCCATCAAAGGGACAGGCTTCAATGAGCAGTTCTTC; CDR3 protein: CAIKGTGFNEQFF
D gene: .; J gene: TRBJ2-7; clone size: .; V gene: TRBV4-1; CDR3 DNA: TGCGCCAGCAGCCAGGAGGGTTCCCACGAGCAGTACTTC; CDR3 protein: CASSQEGSHEQYF
D gene: .; J gene: TRBJ2-7; clone size: .; V gene: TRBV5-1; CDR3 DNA: TGCGCCAGCAGCGCCGACAGCCGGCCGTACGAGCAGTACTTC; CDR3 protein: CASSADSRPYEQYF
D gene: .; J gene: TRBJ2-1; clone size: few; V gene: TRBV7-6; CDR3 DNA: TGTGCCAGCAGCCCGAGAGACTGCAGCTCCTACAATGAGCAGTTCTTC; CDR3 protein: CASSPRDCSSYNEQFF
D gene: TRBD1; J gene: TRBJ2-2; clone size: .; V gene: TRBV5-1; CDR3 DNA: TGCGCCAGCAGCTTTGACAGGGGTCCCACCGGGGAGCTGTTTTTT; CDR3 protein: CASSFDRGPTGELFF
D gene: .; J gene: TRBJ2-7; clone size: .; V gene: TRBV14; CDR3 DNA: TGTGCCAGCCGCGGTAGGGGAGAGCAGTACTTC; CDR3 protein: CASRGRGEQYF
D gene: TRBD1; J gene: TRBJ1-3; clone size: .; V gene: TRBV5-1; CDR3 DNA: TGCGCCAGCAGCTTTGGACAGGGCTTAGGAAACACCATATATTTT; CDR3 protein: CASSFGQGLGNTIYF
D gene: TRBD1; J gene: TRBJ2-3; clone size: .; V gene: TRBV7-9; CDR3 DNA: TGTGCCAGCAGCCCTGACAGGGTGCGGCCGCAGTATTTT; CDR3 protein: CASSPDRVRPQYF
D gene: .; J gene: TRBJ1-1; clone size: once; V gene: TRBV2; CDR3 DNA: TGTGCCAGCAATAACAGGCTTCCTGAAGCTTTCTTT; CDR3 protein: CASNNRLPEAFF
D gene: .; J gene: TRBJ1-5; clone size: few; V gene: TRBV6-5; CDR3 DNA: TGTGCCAGCAGTCGGGGGGCCAATTATCAGCCCCAGCATTTT; CDR3 protein: CASSRGANYQPQHF
D gene: .; J gene: TRBJ2-3; clone size: .; V gene: TRBV7-9; CDR3 DNA: TGTTCCAGCAGTCGGTTCCAACAGGGCGGGACAGATACGCAGTATTTT; CDR3 protein: CSSSRFQQGGTDTQYF
D gene: TRBD2; J gene: TRBJ2-1; clone size: .; V gene: TRBV5-4; CDR3 DNA: TGTGCCAGCAGCTTGGCTAGCGGGAGTCTCAATGAGCAGTTCTTC; CDR3 protein: CASSLASGSLNEQFF
D gene: .; J gene: TRBJ1-2; clone size: .; V gene: TRBV18; CDR3 DNA: TGTGCCAGCTCACCCCCGGAAAGCCTAGGTTTCAATGGCTACACCTTC; CDR3 protein: CASSPPESLGFNGYTF
D gene: TRBD1; J gene: TRBJ1-2; clone size: once; V gene: TRBV29-1; CDR3 DNA: TGCAGCGTTGTCCACCGGGACAGGGAGAGCTATGGCTACACCTTC; CDR3 protein: CSVVHRDRESYGYTF
D gene: .; J gene: TRBJ1-5; clone size: .; V gene: TRBV6-5; CDR3 DNA: TGTGCCAGCAGTTACGGGGCAGGGTACAATCAGCCCCAGCATTTT; CDR3 protein: CASSYGAGYNQPQHF
D gene: TRBD2; J gene: TRBJ2-3; clone size: .; V gene: TRBV29-1; CDR3 DNA: TGCAGCGTGAGGACTAGCGGAATTAGCACAGATACGCAGTATTTT; CDR3 protein: CSVRTSGISTDTQYF
D gene: TRBD1; J gene: TRBJ2-3; clone size: .; V gene: TRBV19; CDR3 DNA: TGTGCAAGACTACAGGGGGCCGGAGAAGATACGCAGTATTTT; CDR3 protein: CARLQGAGEDTQYF
D gene: TRBD1; J gene: TRBJ1-5; clone size: .; V gene: TRBV9; CDR3 DNA: TGTGCCTCTTCCGGGACAGGGGTGAATCAGCCCCAGCATTTT; CDR3 protein: CASSGTGVNQPQHF
D gene: TRBD1; J gene: TRBJ1-2; clone size: .; V gene: TRBV4-2; CDR3 DNA: TGTGCCAGCAGCCAAGGGACAGGGGGCGAGAACTATGGCTACACCTTC; CDR3 protein: CASSQGTGGENYGYTF
D gene: TRBD2; J gene: TRBJ2-7; clone size: .; V gene: TRBV19; CDR3 DNA: TGTGCCAGTAGTACAGGGACTAGCGGGAGGGACCGCGGCGAGCAGTACTTC; CDR3 protein: CASSTGTSGRDRGEQYF
D gene: TRBD2; J gene: TRBJ2-1; clone size: .; V gene: TRBV6-1; CDR3 DNA: TGTGCCAGCGGACTAGCGGGGGGATCCTACAATGAGCAGTTCTTC; CDR3 protein: CASGLAGGSYNEQFF
D gene: TRBD1; J gene: TRBJ1-6; clone size: .; V gene: TRBV2; CDR3 DNA: TGTGCCAGCAGCCCGACAGGGGCTAGATCACCCCTCCACTTT; CDR3 protein: CASSPTGARSPLHF
D gene: .; J gene: TRBJ1-2; clone size: .; V gene: TRBV19; CDR3 DNA: TGTGCCAGTAGTATCGGTGTGTATGAGGGCTACACCTTC; CDR3 protein: CASSIGVYEGYTF
D gene: .; J gene: TRBJ1-2; clone size: few; V gene: TRBV25-1; CDR3 DNA: TGTGCCAGCAGTGAAATCGCTAACTATGGCTACACCTTC; CDR3 protein: CASSEIANYGYTF
D gene: .; J gene: TRBJ1-3; clone size: .; V gene: TRBV5-6; CDR3 DNA: TGTGCCAGCAGCACTCCGGGGAACTCTGGAAACACCATATATTTT; CDR3 protein: CASSTPGNSGNTIYF
D gene: .; J gene: TRBJ2-7; clone size: .; V gene: TRBV19; CDR3 DNA: TGTGCCACCAGGCACCAGTCTCCCCCCTACGAGCAGTACTTC; CDR3 protein: CATRHQSPPYEQYF
D gene: TRBD1; J gene: TRBJ1-6; clone size: .; V gene: TRBV30; CDR3 DNA: TGTGCCTGGAGTACCCGGACAGGACAACCCCTCCACTTT; CDR3 protein: CAWSTRTGQPLHF
D gene: TRBD1; J gene: TRBJ1-6; clone size: .; V gene: TRBV6-5; CDR3 DNA: TGTGCCAGCAGTTGGGACAGATTTAATTCACCCCTCCACTTT; CDR3 protein: CASSWDRFNSPLHF
D gene: .; J gene: TRBJ2-1; clone size: .; V gene: TRBV12-5; CDR3 DNA: TGTGCTAGTGGCCGGAGCTCAGTATACAATGAGCAGTTCTTC; CDR3 protein: CASGRSSVYNEQFF
D gene: .; J gene: TRBJ1-5; clone size: .; V gene: TRBV30; CDR3 DNA: TGTGCCTGGAGCAATCCCCCGCAGAATCAGCCCCAGCATTTT; CDR3 protein: CAWSNPPQNQPQHF
D gene: TRBD2; J gene: TRBJ2-4; clone size: .; V gene: TRBV6-5; CDR3 DNA: TGTGCCAGCAGTCCACGAGCGGGAGAGGGAAACATTCAGTACTTC; CDR3 protein: CASSPRAGEGNIQYF
D gene: .; J gene: TRBJ2-7; clone size: .; V gene: TRBV9; CDR3 DNA: TGTGCCAGCAGCGTAGCGGGGGGCGCCTCCTACGAGCAGTACTTC; CDR3 protein: CASSVAGGASYEQYF
D gene: .; J gene: TRBJ1-2; clone size: .; V gene: TRBV27; CDR3 DNA: TGTGCCAGCAGTTTCAACACAAACTATGGCTACACCTTC; CDR3 protein: CASSFNTNYGYTF
D gene: TRBD1; J gene: TRBJ1-5; clone size: few; V gene: TRBV19; CDR3 DNA: TGTGCCAGTAGTCAAACCGGGACAGGTAATTTGCCCCAGCATTTT; CDR3 protein: CASSQTGTGNLPQHF
D gene: TRBD1; J gene: TRBJ1-2; clone size: .; V gene: TRBV18; CDR3 DNA: TGTGCCAGCTCACAAACGGACAGGGTGTATGGCTACACCTTC; CDR3 protein: CASSQTDRVYGYTF
D gene: TRBD2; J gene: TRBJ2-1; clone size: .; V gene: TRBV7-2; CDR3 DNA: TGTGCCAGCAGCTTTCCGGGACTAGCGGGAACAAATGAGCAGTTCTTC; CDR3 protein: CASSFPGLAGTNEQFF
D gene: TRBD2; J gene: TRBJ2-3; clone size: .; V gene: TRBV2; CDR3 DNA: TGTGCCAGCAGTGGGCTAGCGGGGGGAGGAGATACGCAGTATTTT; CDR3 protein: CASSGLAGGGDTQYF
D gene: TRBD1; J gene: TRBJ2-3; clone size: .; V gene: TRBV27; CDR3 DNA: TGTGCCAGCAGTTTATTGGGACAGGGTCTTGCAGATACGCAGTATTTT; CDR3 protein: CASSLLGQGLADTQYF
D gene: TRBD1; J gene: TRBJ2-5; clone size: .; V gene: TRBV7-2; CDR3 DNA: TGTGCCAGCAGCAGAACCGGGACAGGGTTTTTAGAGACCCAGTACTTC; CDR3 protein: CASSRTGTGFLETQYF
D gene: TRBD1; J gene: TRBJ1-5; clone size: .; V gene: TRBV19; CDR3 DNA: TGTGCCAGTAGTCAGGACAGGGTTCAGCCCCAGCATTTT; CDR3 protein: CASSQDRVQPQHF
D gene: TRBD1; J gene: TRBJ2-7; clone size: .; V gene: TRBV10-3; CDR3 DNA: TGTGCCATCAGTGGCCAGTCGGGACAGGGGGCCGAGCAGTACTTC; CDR3 protein: CAISGQSGQGAEQYF
D gene: TRBD1; J gene: TRBJ2-5; clone size: once; V gene: TRBV18; CDR3 DNA: TGTGCCAGCTACCCCCTCCCAGGGGGTATCCAAGAGACCCAGTACTTC; CDR3 protein: CASYPLPGGIQETQYF
D gene: TRBD1; J gene: TRBJ2-7; clone size: .; V gene: TRBV6-5; CDR3 DNA: TGTGCCAGCAGTTACACCGACAGGGGCGAGCAGTACTTC; CDR3 protein: CASSYTDRGEQYF
D gene: TRBD1; J gene: TRBJ1-4; clone size: .; V gene: TRBV7-2; CDR3 DNA: TGTGCCAGCAGCTCGACAGGGGACGAAAAACTGTTTTTT; CDR3 protein: CASSSTGDEKLFF
D gene: .; J gene: TRBJ2-3; clone size: .; V gene: TRBV2; CDR3 DNA: TGTGCCAGCAGTGTTGAACTCCGCACAGATACGCAGTATTTT; CDR3 protein: CASSVELRTDTQYF
D gene: TRBD2; J gene: TRBJ2-5; clone size: once; V gene: TRBV30; CDR3 DNA: TGTGCCTGGAGTGGGGACCGGCGGGGGCAAGAGACCCAGTACTTC; CDR3 protein: CAWSGDRRGQETQYF
D gene: .; J gene: TRBJ2-1; clone size: .; V gene: TRBV7-8; CDR3 DNA: TGTGCCAGCAGCTTCCGGGTGAACCCAACCAATGAGCAGTTCTTC; CDR3 protein: CASSFRVNPTNEQFF
D gene: TRBD1; J gene: TRBJ1-2; clone size: .; V gene: TRBV30; CDR3 DNA: TGTGCCTGGCGGAGTTATATCCCGGGACAGCCAACTTATGGCTACACCTTC; CDR3 protein: CAWRSYIPGQPTYGYTF
D gene: TRBD2; J gene: TRBJ2-6; clone size: few; V gene: TRBV7-9; CDR3 DNA: TGTGCGAGTGGGGGGGGGAGCTCTGGGGCCAACGTCCTGACTTTC; CDR3 protein: CASGGGSSGANVLTF